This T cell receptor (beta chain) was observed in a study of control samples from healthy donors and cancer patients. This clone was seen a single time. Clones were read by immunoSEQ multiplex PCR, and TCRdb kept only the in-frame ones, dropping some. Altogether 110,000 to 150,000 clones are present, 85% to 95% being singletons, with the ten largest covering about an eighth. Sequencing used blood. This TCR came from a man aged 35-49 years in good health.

The CDR3 here is CASSFGWEQYF. The CDR3 DNA follows: TGTGCCAGCAGCTTTGGCTGGGAGCAGTACTTC. V usage is TRBV7-2 and J usage is TRBJ2-7, with no clear D. The germline gives CDR1 SGHTA, CDR2 FQGNSA. This CDR3 contains 11 residues. Trimming took 3 bases from V and 7 from J, leaving 7 bases between them.